This TCR beta chain appears in the sequencing data of a study of T cell responses to AZD1222 COVID-19 vaccine. Profiling relied on immunoSEQ multiplex PCR, and the TCRdb table lists in-frame clones only, not all of them. This table holds more than 140,000 clones, 88% found once. Turning to this clone: Its specificity is unknown.

The CDR3 is made up of 11 amino acids. The V gene's germline CDR1 is MNHEY and CDR2 SVGAGI. Trimming shortened V by 6 bases and J by 3 bases, and 5 bases separated the two germline ends. Study observations and caveats: Possibly, clonal diversity was underestimated; donors were largely white British and included more females. Repertoires were obtained only post-peak T cell response.

The sequence was obtained from an adult in good health. This specimen was peripheral blood, taken on day 0 of AZD1222 vaccination. This chain joins TRBV6-5 and TRBJ1-1; D gene uncertain. The CDR3, as DNA: TGTGCCAGCAGCTCCCACACTGAAGCTTTCTTT. Encoded protein: CASSSHTEAFF.